A single sample is the source of the 7 T cell receptor beta chains below, sequenced in a study of regulatory T cells in long-lasting Graves disease. The authors built TCR beta libraries using iRepertoire HTBI primers and Arm-PCR of CDR3 regions. Using its own MiXCR run on the multiplex PCR reads, TCRdb lists one record per CDR3 protein. Of 450,000 to 650,000 distinct CDR3 sequences listed, around 16% are singletons. Time point specified: newly diagnosed GD, antithyroid drugs for less than 3 months. PBMC RNA was the source of the TCR library. These records were also assigned to another study, of T cells in Graves' hyperthyroidism and ophthalmopathy.

The sample was peripheral blood mononuclear cells (PBMCs), taken at new diagnosis, from a patient treated with antithyroid drugs. Receptor source: a woman aged 35-60 years with Graves disease.

V gene TRBV9 combines with J gene TRBJ1-6; TRBD1 aligns across 7 bases. Losses at the gene ends were 7 bases for V and 9 bases for J; bases not matched to a gene: 7. The CDR3 sequence is 13 residues long. CDR1 and CDR2 (germline): SGDLS, YYNGEE. CDR3 nucleotide sequence: TGTGCCAGCGGCCGGGACAGTGGTTCACCCCTCCACTTT. Protein: CASGRDSGSPLHF.

The chain carries TRBV14 and TRBJ1-2; D remains ambiguous. The CDR3 totals 15 residues. V lost 1 base, J lost 4 bases, and 13 bases lay in between. Germline values: CDR1 SGHDN, CDR2 FVKESK. CDR3 sequence: CASSQVGSFGYGYTF. The CDR3 DNA is TGTGCCAGCAGCCAAGTGGGCAGCTTTGGCTATGGCTACACCTTC.

This clonotype was detected a few times. The chain employs TRBV6-1 and TRBJ2-7; either TRBD1 or TRBD2 may supply D (5 bases each). Germline V CDR1 and CDR2: MNHNS, SASEGT. V lost 5 bases to trimming and J lost 5 bases, with 16 bases between them. The CDR3 sequence is 14 residues long. DNA of the CDR3: TGTGCCAGCAGTCCGGGGCTAGCCTCGGACGAGCAGTACTTC. Protein sequence: CASSPGLASDEQYF.

This clonotype was counted many times. The chain's CDR3 is CSGCPLEGCTEAFF. The CDR3 coding sequence is TGCAGCGGGTGCCCGCTCGAGGGTTGCACTGAAGCTTTCTTT. The V call is TRBV29-1, the J call TRBJ1-1, with unresolved D. This CDR3 spans 14 amino acids. V dropped 7 bases and J dropped 4 bases, with 19 bases sitting between them. Germline CDR1 and CDR2: SQVTM and ANQGSEA.

The V gene is TRBV12-3 or TRBV12-4, the J gene TRBJ2-1; possibly TRBD1 for D (6 bases). The CDR3 is made up of 15 amino acids. Trimming pared 6 bases from V and 6 bases from J, leaving 18 bases between. The CDR3 DNA sequence: TGTGCCAGCAGCTCTGACAGGTCCTCCGGCAATGAGCAGTTCTTC. Its translation: CASSSDRSSGNEQFF.

This clonotype was seen repeatedly, ten times or more. The chain couples TRBV2 to TRBJ1-2; TRBD1 matches at 8 bases. The CDR3 spans 15 residues. CDR1 and CDR2 from the germline V gene are SNHLY and FYNNEI. The V and J ends lost 0 bases and 8 bases, in that order; junction bases with no gene match: 8. CDR3 region: CASSEAPGQGMGYTF. The DNA for the CDR3 is TGTGCCAGCAGTGAAGCGCCAGGACAGGGAATGGGCTACACCTTC.

This clonotype was counted ten times or more. The rearrangement uses TRBV9 and TRBJ1-2, with 7 bases fitting TRBD1. Germline CDR1 reads SGDLS; CDR2 reads YYNGEE. Losses at the gene ends were 6 bases for V and 3 bases for J; bases not matched to a gene: 8. This CDR3 comprises 14 residues. CDR3 in amino acids: CASTLGGQDYGYTF. CDR3 in DNA: TGTGCCAGCACCCTTGGCGGACAGGACTATGGCTACACCTTC.